The sequence of this T cell receptor (beta chain) was determined in a study of shared clonotypes between healthy human individuals. On this clone itself: The antigen is not known.

Notes on the study in general: Larger richness was generally estimated for naive than memory subsets.

Genomic DNA belonging to each subset was distributed in equal measure over several immunoSEQ plates. Clones were sequenced by immunoSEQ multiplex PCR, and TCRdb holds only the in-frame ones, with some missing. The sample has some 360,000 clones, over 70% seen once. This CDR3 is built from 17 residues. V lost 4 bases and J lost 0, with 19 bases in between. The V gene's germline CDR1 is SGHDT and CDR2 YYEEEE. The rearrangement uses TRBV5-6 and TRBJ1-1, with D possibly TRBD1 on 5 matching bases. Material for sequencing was memory CD4+ T cells sorted from blood. Sample subset: CD45RA-negative fraction. This TCR was sampled from a man aged 25 to 40 in good health. The CDR3 bases are TGTGCCAGCAGCCCCCGTCGGGTGGGGGTAGTGAACACTGAAGCTTTCTTT. Amino acid sequence: CASSPRRVGVVNTEAFF.